One sample yielded the 13 T cell receptor beta chains listed below, sequenced in a study of T cell repertoires in cytomegalovirus infection. For these TCRs, the target antigens are not known. TCRdb passed the reads through MiXCR, listing each CDR3 protein once. Among around 340,000 distinct CDR3 sequences listed, 25% to 35% were seen once. Sequenced here: cultured PBMCs, sampled from culture after CMV antigen stimulation. Receptor source: a human donor in good health (CMV status not recorded). Some clones in this sample may be carry-over from other donors' samples.

Concerning this clonotype itself: This clone may be a read error of a much larger clone one base away. V is TRBV7-2 and J is TRBJ1-3; no clear D. Looked up from germline, CDR1 is SGHTA and CDR2 is FQGNSA. The CDR3 covers 15 residues. CDR3 sequence reads: CVSSLVLGSGNTIYF. CDR3 nucleotide sequence: TGTGTCAGCAGCTTAGTTCTGGGTTCTGGAAACACCATATATTTT.

The sample holds a few counts of this clonotype. V and J are TRBV4-1 and TRBJ2-3; D is unresolved. This CDR3 region has 11 residues. CDR1 and CDR2 (germline): MGHRA, YSYEKL. V was shortened by 1 base and J by 6 bases, with 2 bases between the two germline ends. The DNA for the CDR3 is TGCGCCAGCAGCCAAGGTGATACGCAGTATTTT. Amino acid sequence: CASSQGDTQYF.

This clonotype was counted ten times or more. The J gene is TRBJ2-7, the V gene TRBV7-9, with 7 bases fitting TRBD1. Germline-derived CDR1 and CDR2 are SEHNR and FQNEAQ (reference sequence). The J segment lost 5 bases and the V segment lost 2 bases, leaving 6 bases of the junction unmatched. The CDR3 runs 14 residues. In DNA form, the CDR3 reads TGTGCCAGCAGCTTAAGACAGGGTAGCCACGAGCAGTACTTC. Protein: CASSLRQGSHEQYF.

The sample holds a few counts of this clonotype. The rearrangement links TRBV6-1 to TRBJ2-3; D remains unclear. With 3 bases removed from V and 2 bases from J, the gap between germline ends came to 12 bases. The CDR3 length is 15 residues. The germline V gene encodes CDR1 MNHNS and CDR2 SASEGT. CDR3 nucleotides: TGTGCCAGCAGTGAGAGGAACGGGTACACAGATACGCAGTATTTT. Encoded protein: CASSERNGYTDTQYF.

This clonotype has more than one count but fewer than ten. The genes are TRBV5-1 and TRBJ1-2; D unclear. In germline, CDR1 is SGHRS, CDR2 YFSETQ. V was cut by 1 base and J by 8 bases, with 12 bases left in between. CDR3 length equals 13 residues. This CDR3 is CASSLLGREGYTF. DNA for the CDR3: TGCGCCAGCAGCTTGCTAGGGAGAGAGGGCTACACCTTC.

This chain uses TRBV15 with TRBJ2-3, with D possibly TRBD2 on 7 matching bases. V dropped 0 bases and J dropped 5 bases, with 15 bases sitting between them. The CDR3 totals 16 residues. Per germline, CDR1 LNHNV and CDR2 YYDKDF (reference sequence). The CDR3: CATSRETPRGRDTQYF. Here the CDR3 DNA reads TGTGCCACCAGCAGAGAGACTCCGCGGGGGCGAGATACGCAGTATTTT.

This clonotype has just a few counts. The chain links TRBV6-8 to TRBJ2-5; D might be TRBD1 (6 bases). The length of the CDR3 is 13 residues. V was clipped by 11 bases and J by 5 bases, with 18 bases between them. In germline, CDR1 is MNHGY, CDR2 SAAAGT. The CDR3 sequence: CAPAQQGRETQYF. The CDR3 coding sequence is TGTGCCCCCGCTCAACAGGGTCGGGAGACCCAGTACTTC.

There are a few counts of this clonotype. The chain employs TRBV5-1 and TRBJ2-7; the D gene is possibly TRBD1 (6 bases). Looked up from germline, CDR1 is SGHRS and CDR2 is YFSETQ. The CDR3 runs 15 residues. The V end was cut by 0 bases, the J end by 1 base, with 11 bases between. DNA for the CDR3: TGCGCCAGCAGCTTGGAACAGGGAATGTCCTACGAGCAGTACTTC. It specifies CASSLEQGMSYEQYF.

Concerning this clonotype itself: The junction departs from germline at one end; a sequencing error may be responsible. This chain connects TRBV25-1 to TRBJ1-2; D unresolved. CDR3 length: 13 amino acids. The germline CDR1 and CDR2 sequences are MGHDK and SYGVNS. Here the CDR3 DNA reads TGTGCCAGCAGTGAATACCGGGGTGATGGCTTCACCTTC. This sequence encodes CASSEYRGDGFTF.

The chain has TRBV4-1 and TRBJ2-3, with TRBD2 identical over 7 bases. Trimming cost V 0 bases and J 1 base; bases outside gene matches: 16. Germline lookup yields CDR1 MGHRA and CDR2 YSYEKL. The CDR3 length is 20 residues. CDR3 DNA: TGCGCCAGCAGCCAAGATCTGGAGCGGGGCGGGTCGGGCGGCACAGATACGCAGTATTTT. Its translation: CASSQDLERGGSGGTDTQYF.

V is TRBV25-1 and J is TRBJ2-7; 8 bases are shared with TRBD1. The junction had 4 bases not matched to a gene; V was cut back by 4 bases and J by 2 bases. This CDR3 has 14 residues. The germline CDR1 and CDR2 sequences are MGHDK and SYGVNS. For the CDR3, the DNA is TGTGCCAGCAGTGGCACAGGGGGAACCTACGAGCAGTACTTC. As protein: CASSGTGGTYEQYF.

This clonotype was observed a few times. The V call is TRBV19, the J call TRBJ2-7, with 9 bases identical to TRBD1. Trimming at V came to 5 bases and at J to 4 bases, leaving 9 bases not matched to a gene. The germline V gene has CDR1 LNHDA and CDR2 SQIVND (reference sequence). The CDR3 contains 15 residues. CDR3 amino acids: CASSQPGQGIYEQYF. The CDR3 DNA reads as TGTGCCAGTAGTCAACCGGGACAGGGAATATACGAGCAGTACTTC.

This clonotype was found a few times. The chain is built from TRBV20-1 and TRBJ1-2; D gene ambiguous. This CDR3 has 12 residues. Per the germline V gene, CDR1 is DFQATT and CDR2 is SNEGSKA (reference sequence). V gave up 3 bases and J gave up 2 bases, with 7 bases separating them. The CDR3 protein is CSASRINYGYTF. The CDR3 region has the DNA TGCAGTGCTAGCAGGATCAACTATGGCTACACCTTC.